This TCR beta chain was found in a study of blood T cell repertoires in COVID-19. Study-level information: Sources were T cells, B-cell-depleted T cells, or PBMCs; the material itself was cDNA or gDNA.

Per the authors' pipeline: By means of reference gene primer amplification, nucleated cell counts were estimated. The data were produced by immunoSEQ multiplex PCR, yet TCRdb's version contains in-frame clones alone and is incomplete. V, J and clone size reflect that table, while D and trimming were determined from the DNA. Of roughly 260,000 clones in the sample, about 88% were seen once. The CDR3 is 15 residues long. The V segment lost 0 bases and the J segment 2 bases; nucleotides outside the gene matches: 4. Germline V gene data show CDR1 as SGHVS and CDR2 as FNYEAQ. The origin of this receptor is a man in his sixties who had recovered from COVID-19. Sequenced sample: peripheral blood. The V gene is TRBV7-6, the J gene TRBJ2-7, with 7 bases lining up with TRBD1. CDR3 sequence: CASSLAPGQTYEQYF. The CDR3 DNA reads as TGTGCCAGCAGCTTAGCCCCGGGACAGACCTACGAGCAGTACTTC.